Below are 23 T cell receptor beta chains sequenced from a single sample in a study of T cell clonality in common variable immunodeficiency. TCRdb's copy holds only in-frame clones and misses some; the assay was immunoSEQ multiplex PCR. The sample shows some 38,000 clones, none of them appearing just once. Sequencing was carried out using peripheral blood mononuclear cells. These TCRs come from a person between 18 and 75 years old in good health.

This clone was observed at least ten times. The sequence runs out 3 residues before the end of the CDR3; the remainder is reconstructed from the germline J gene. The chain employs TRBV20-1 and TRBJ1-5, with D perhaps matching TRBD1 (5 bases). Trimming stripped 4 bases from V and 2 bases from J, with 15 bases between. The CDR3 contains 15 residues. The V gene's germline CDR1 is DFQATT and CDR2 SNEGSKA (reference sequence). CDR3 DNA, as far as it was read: TGCAGTGCTACACAGGCGTCAGGTGGCAATCAGCCC. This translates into CSATQASGGNQP. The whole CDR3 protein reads CSATQASGGNQPQHF.

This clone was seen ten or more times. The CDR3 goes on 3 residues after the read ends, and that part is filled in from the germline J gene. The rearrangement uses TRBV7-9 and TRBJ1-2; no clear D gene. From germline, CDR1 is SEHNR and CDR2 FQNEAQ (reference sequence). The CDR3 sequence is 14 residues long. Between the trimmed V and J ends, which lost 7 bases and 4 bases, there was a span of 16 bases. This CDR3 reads CASIEAGRSYGYTF. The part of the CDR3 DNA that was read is TGTGCCAGCATAGAGGCGGGAAGAAGCTATGGC.

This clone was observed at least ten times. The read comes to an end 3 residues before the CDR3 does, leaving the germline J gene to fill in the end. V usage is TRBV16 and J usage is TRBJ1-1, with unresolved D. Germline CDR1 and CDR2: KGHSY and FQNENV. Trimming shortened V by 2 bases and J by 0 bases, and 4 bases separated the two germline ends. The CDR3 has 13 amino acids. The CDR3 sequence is CASSQLMNTEAFF. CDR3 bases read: TGTGCCAGCAGCCAACTAATGAACACTGAA.

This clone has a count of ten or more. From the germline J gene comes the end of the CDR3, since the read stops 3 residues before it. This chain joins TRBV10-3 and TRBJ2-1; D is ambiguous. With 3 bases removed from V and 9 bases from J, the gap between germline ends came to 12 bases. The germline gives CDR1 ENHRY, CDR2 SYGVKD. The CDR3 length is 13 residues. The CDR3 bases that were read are TGTGCCATCAGTGACTTCAGTACCGTTGAG. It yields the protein CAISDFSTVE. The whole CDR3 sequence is CAISDFSTVEQFF.

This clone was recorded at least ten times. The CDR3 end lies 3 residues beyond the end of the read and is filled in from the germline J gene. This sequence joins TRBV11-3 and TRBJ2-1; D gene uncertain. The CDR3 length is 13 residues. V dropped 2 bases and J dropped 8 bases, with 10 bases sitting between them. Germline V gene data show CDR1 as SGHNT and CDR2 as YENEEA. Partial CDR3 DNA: TGTGCCAGCAGCTTAAATTTAAGGGATGAG. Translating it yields CASSLNLRDE. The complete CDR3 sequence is CASSLNLRDEQFF.

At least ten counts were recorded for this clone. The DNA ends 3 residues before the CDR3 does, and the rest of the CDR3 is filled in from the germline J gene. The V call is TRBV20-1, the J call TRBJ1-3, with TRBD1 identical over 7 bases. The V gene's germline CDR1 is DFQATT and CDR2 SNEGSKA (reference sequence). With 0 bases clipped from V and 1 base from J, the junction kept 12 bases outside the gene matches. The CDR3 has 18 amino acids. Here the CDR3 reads CSARDGLRQGTSGNTIYF. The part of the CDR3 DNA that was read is TGCAGTGCTAGAGATGGGCTGAGACAGGGAACATCTGGAAACACC.

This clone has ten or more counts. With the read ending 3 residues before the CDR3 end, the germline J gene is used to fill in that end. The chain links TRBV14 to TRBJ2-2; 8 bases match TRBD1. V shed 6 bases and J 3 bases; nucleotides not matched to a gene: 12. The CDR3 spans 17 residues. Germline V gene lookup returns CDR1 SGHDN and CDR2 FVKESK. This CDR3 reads CASRPTRGLRDTGELFF. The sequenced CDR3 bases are TGTGCCAGCAGACCGACCAGGGGGCTAAGGGACACCGGGGAG.

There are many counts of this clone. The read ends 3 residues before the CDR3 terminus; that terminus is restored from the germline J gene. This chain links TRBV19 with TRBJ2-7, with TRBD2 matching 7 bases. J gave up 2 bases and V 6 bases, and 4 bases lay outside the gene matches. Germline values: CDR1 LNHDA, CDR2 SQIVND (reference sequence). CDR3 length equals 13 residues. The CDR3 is CASSQREAYEQYF. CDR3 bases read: TGTGCCAGTAGCCAGCGGGAAGCCTACGAG.

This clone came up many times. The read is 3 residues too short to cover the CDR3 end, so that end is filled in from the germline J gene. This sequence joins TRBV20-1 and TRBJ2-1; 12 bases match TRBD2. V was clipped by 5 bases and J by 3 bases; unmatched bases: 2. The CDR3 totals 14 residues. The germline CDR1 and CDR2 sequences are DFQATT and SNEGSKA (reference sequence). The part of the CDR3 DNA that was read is TGCAGTGCTCGGACTAGCGGGGACTACAATGAG. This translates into CSARTSGDYNE. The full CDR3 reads CSARTSGDYNEQFF.

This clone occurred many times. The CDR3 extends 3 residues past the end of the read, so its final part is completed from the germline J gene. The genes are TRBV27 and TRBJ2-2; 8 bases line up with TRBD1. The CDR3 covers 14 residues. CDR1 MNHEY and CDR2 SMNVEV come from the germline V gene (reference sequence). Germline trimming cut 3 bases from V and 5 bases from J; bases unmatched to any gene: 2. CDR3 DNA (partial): TGTGCCAGCAGTTTGAACAGGGGGACCGGGGAG. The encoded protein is CASSLNRGTGE. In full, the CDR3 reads CASSLNRGTGELFF.

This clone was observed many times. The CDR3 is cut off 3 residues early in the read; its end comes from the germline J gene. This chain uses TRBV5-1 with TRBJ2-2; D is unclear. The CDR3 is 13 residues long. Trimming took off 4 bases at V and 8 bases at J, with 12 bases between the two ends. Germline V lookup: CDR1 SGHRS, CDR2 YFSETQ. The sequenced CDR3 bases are TGCGCCAGCAGCCCAAGAGAGCCGGGGGAG. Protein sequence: CASSPREPGE. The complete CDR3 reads CASSPREPGELFF.

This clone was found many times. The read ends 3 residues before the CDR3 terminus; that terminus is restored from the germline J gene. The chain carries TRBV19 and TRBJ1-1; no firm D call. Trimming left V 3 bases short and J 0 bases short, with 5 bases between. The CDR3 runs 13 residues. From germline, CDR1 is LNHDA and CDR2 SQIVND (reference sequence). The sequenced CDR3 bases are TGTGCCAGTAGTATTCTCGTGAACACTGAA. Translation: CASSILVNTE. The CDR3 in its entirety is CASSILVNTEAFF.

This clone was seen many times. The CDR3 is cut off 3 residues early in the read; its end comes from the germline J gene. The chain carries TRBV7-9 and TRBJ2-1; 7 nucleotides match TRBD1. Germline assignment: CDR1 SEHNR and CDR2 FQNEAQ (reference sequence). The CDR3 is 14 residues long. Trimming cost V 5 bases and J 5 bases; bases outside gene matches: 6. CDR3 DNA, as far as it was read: TGTGCCAGCAGCCGACAGGGTCGAAACAATGAG. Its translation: CASSRQGRNNE. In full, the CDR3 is CASSRQGRNNEQFF.

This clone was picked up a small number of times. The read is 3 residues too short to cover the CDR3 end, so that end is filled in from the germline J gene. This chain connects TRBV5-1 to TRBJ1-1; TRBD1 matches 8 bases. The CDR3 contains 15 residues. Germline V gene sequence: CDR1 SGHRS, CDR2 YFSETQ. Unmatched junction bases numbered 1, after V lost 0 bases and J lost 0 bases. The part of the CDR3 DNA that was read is TGCGCCAGCAGCTTGGGGGACAGGCTGAACACTGAA. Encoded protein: CASSLGDRLNTE. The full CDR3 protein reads CASSLGDRLNTEAFF.

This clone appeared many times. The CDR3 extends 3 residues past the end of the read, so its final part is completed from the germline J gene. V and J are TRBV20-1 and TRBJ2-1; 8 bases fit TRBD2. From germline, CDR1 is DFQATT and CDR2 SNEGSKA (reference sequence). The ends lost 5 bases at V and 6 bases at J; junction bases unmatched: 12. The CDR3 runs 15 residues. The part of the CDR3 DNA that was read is TGCAGTGCTTATTCCAGCGGGAGAGGAGGCAATGAG. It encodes CSAYSSGRGGNE. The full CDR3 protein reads CSAYSSGRGGNEQFF.

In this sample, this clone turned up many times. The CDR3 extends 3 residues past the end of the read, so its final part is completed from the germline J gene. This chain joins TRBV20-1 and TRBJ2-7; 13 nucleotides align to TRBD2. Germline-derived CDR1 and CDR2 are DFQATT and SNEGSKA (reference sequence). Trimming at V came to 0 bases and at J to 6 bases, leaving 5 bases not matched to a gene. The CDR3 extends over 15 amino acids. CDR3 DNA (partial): TGCAGTGCTAGAGATGGACTAGCGGGAGAAGGCGAG. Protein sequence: CSARDGLAGEGE. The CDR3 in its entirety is CSARDGLAGEGEQYF.

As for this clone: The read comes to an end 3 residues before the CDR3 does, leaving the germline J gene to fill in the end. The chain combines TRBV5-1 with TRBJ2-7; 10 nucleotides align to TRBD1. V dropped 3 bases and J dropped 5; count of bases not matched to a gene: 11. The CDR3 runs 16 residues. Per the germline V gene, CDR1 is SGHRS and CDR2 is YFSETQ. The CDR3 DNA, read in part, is TGCGCCAGCAGCTCGGGGGTGACAGGGGGCTTGGACGAG. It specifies CASSSGVTGGLDE. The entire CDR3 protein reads CASSSGVTGGLDEQYF. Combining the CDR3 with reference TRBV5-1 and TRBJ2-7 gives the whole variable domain KAGVTQTPRYLIKTRGQQVTLSCSPISGHRSVSWYQQTPGQGLQFLFEYFSETQRNKGNFPGRFSGRQFSNSRSEMNVSTLELGDSALYLCASSSGVTGGLDEQYFGPGTRLTVT.

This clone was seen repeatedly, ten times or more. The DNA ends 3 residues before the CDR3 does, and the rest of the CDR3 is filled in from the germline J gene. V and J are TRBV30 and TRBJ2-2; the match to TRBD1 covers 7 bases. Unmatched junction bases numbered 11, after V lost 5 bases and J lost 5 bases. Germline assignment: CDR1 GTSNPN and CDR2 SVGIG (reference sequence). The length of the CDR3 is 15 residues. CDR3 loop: CAWARDRVGTGELFF. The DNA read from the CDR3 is TGTGCCTGGGCCCGCGACAGGGTAGGGACCGGGGAG.

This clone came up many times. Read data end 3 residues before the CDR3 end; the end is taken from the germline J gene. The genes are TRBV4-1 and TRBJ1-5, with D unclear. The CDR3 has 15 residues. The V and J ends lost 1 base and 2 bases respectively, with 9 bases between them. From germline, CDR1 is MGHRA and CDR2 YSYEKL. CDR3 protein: CASSQVNQGNQPQHF. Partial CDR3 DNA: TGCGCCAGCAGCCAAGTCAATCAGGGCAATCAGCCC.

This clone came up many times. The CDR3: CSARPGLVAGELFF. Partial CDR3 DNA: TGCAGTGCGAGACCGGGACTAGTGGCCGGGGAG. The V call is TRBV20-1, the J call TRBJ2-2; 8 bases line up with TRBD2. The sequence runs out 3 residues before the end of the CDR3; the remainder is reconstructed from the germline J gene. V lost 6 bases to trimming and J lost 6 bases; unmatched junction nucleotides: 9. The CDR3 contains 14 residues. In germline, CDR1 is DFQATT, CDR2 SNEGSKA (reference sequence).

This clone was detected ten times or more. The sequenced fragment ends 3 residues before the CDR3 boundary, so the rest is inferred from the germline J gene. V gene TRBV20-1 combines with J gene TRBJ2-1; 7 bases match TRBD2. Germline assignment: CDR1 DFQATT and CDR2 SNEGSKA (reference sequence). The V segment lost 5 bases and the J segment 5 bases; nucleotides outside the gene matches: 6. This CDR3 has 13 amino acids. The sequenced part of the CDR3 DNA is TGCAGTGCTTGGGACTACCCCGACAATGAG. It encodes CSAWDYPDNE. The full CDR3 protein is CSAWDYPDNEQFF.

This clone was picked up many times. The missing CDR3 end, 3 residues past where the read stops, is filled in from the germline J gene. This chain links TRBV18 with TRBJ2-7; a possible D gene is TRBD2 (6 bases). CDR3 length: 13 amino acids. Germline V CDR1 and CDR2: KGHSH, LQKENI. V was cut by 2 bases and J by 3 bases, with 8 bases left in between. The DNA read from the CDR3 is TGTGCCAGCTCACCAGTGGGGGGCTACGAG. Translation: CASSPVGGYE. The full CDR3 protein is CASSPVGGYEQYF.

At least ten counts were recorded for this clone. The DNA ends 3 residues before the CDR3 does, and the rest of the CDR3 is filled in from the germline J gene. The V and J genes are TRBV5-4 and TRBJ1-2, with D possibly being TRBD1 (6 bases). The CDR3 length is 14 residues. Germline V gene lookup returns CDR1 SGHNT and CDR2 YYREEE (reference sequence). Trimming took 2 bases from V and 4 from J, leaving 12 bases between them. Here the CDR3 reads CASSFVQGPYGYTF. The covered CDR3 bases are TGTGCCAGCAGCTTCGTACAGGGACCCTATGGC.